The present TCR beta chain was sequenced within a study of cytomegalovirus exposure and HLA in healthy donors. Findings and caveats of the study: Under in vitro conditions, a few CMV-associated chains were confirmed as specific for CMV antigens. Evidence from a later analysis indicated that most CMV-associated TCR beta chains looked HLA-restricted.

Unrecorded immune exposure was likely among donors, who were nominally healthy when sampled. The count of this clone is one. Its antigen is currently unknown. Trimming took 8 bases from V and 7 from J, leaving 18 bases between them. The germline V gene encodes CDR1 SGHVS and CDR2 FNYEAQ. CDR3 length equals 14 residues. Primers for the PCR totalled 60 Vbeta and 13 Jbeta. Sequencing was performed with immunoSEQ multiplex PCR; in TCRdb, only in-frame clones are kept and a portion is missing. The table lists 160,000 or so clones, about 71% of them singletons. The chain is built from TRBV7-6 and TRBJ2-1, with TRBD2 as a possible D gene (6 bases). Sequenced input: PBMCs. This sequence originates from a woman aged 25 to 39 in good health and CMV-seronegative. The CDR3 is CASSFGGLRNEQFF. CDR3 nucleotides: TGTGCCAGCTCGTTTGGCGGACTACGGAATGAGCAGTTCTTC.